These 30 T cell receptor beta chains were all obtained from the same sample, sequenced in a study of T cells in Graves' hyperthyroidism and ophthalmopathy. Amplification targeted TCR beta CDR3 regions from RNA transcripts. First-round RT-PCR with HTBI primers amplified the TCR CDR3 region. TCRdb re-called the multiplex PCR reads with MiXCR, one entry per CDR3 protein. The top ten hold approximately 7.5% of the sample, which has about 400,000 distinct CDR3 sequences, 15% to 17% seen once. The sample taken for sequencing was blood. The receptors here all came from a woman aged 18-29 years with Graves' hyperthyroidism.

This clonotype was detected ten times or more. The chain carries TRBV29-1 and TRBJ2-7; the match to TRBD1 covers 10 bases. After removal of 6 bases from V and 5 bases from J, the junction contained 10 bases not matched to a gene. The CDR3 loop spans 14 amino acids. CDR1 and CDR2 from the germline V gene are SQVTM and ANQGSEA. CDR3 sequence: CSVGKRGTGDEQYF. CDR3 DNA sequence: TGCAGCGTGGGAAAAAGGGGGACAGGGGACGAGCAGTACTTC.

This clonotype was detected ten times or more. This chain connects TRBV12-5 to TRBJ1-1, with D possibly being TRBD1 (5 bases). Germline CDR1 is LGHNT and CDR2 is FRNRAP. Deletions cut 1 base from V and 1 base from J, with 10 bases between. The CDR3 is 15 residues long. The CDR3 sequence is CASGLAGTGNTEAFF. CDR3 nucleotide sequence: TGTGCTAGTGGTTTGGCCGGGACGGGGAACACTGAAGCTTTCTTT. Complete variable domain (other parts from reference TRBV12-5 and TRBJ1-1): DARVTQTPRHKVTEMGQEVTMRCQPILGHNTVFWYRQTMMQGLELLAYFRNRAPLDDSGMPKDRFSAEMPDATLATLKIQPSEPRDSAVYFCASGLAGTGNTEAFFGQGTRLTVV.

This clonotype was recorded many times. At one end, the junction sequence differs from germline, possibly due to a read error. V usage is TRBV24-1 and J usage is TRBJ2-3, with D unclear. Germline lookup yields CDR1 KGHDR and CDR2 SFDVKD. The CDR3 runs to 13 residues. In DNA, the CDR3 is TGTGCCACCAGTGGGGATAACACAGATACGCGGTATTTT. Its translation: CATSGDNTDTRYF.

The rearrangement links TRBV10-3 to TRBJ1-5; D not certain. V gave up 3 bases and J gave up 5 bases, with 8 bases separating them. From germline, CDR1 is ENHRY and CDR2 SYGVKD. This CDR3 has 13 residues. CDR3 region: CAISDVRYQPQHF. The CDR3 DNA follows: TGTGCCATCAGTGACGTTCGTTATCAGCCCCAGCATTTT.

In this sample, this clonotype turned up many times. The CDR3 region is CASRWGGDSNQPQHF. The CDR3 coding sequence is TGTGCCAGCAGGTGGGGGGGGGATAGCAATCAGCCCCAGCATTTT. V usage is TRBV2 and J usage is TRBJ1-5, with D perhaps matching TRBD1 (5 bases). The CDR3 sequence is 15 residues long. CDR1 SNHLY and CDR2 FYNNEI come from the germline V gene. V was trimmed by 6 bases and J by 0 bases, leaving 12 bases between them.

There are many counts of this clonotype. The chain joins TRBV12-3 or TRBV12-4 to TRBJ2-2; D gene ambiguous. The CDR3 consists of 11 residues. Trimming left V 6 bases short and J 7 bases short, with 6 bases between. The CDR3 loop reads CASSPVGELFF. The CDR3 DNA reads TGTGCCAGCAGCCCCGTCGGGGAGCTGTTTTTT.

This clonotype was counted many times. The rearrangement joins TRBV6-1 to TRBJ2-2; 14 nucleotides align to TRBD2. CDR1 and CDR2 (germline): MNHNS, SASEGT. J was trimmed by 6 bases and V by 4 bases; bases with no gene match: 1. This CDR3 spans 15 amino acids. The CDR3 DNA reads TGTGCCAGCAGTGGACTAGCGGGGGGGCCCGGGGAGCTGTTTTTT. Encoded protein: CASSGLAGGPGELFF.

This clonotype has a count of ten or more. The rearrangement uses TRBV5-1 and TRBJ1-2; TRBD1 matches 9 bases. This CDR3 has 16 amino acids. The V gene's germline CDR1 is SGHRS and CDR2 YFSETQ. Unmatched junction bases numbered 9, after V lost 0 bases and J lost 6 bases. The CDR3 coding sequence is TGCGCCAGCAGCTTGGTTCCCGGGACAGGGAATCATGGCTACACCTTC. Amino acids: CASSLVPGTGNHGYTF.

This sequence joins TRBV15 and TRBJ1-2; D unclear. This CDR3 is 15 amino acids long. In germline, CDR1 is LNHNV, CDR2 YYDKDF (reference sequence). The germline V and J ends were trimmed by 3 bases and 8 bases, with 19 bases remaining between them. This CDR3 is CATSSQAGRDVGYTF. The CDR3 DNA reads TGTGCCACCAGCAGCCAAGCAGGCCGGGATGTGGGCTACACCTTC.

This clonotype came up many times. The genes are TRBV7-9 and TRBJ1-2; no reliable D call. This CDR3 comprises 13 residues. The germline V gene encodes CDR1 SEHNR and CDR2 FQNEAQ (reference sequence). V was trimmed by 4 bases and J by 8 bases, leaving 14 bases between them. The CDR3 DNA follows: TGTGCCAGCAGCTCCGGGGTGGCTCGCGGCTACACCTTC. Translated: CASSSGVARGYTF.

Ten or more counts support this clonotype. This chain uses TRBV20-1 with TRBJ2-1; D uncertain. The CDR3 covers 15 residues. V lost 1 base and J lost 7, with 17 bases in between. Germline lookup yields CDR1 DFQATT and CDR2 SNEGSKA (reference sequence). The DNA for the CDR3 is TGCAGTGCTAGAGCCCGCGAGGTTAGGCGGAATGAGCAGTTCTTC. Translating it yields CSARAREVRRNEQFF.

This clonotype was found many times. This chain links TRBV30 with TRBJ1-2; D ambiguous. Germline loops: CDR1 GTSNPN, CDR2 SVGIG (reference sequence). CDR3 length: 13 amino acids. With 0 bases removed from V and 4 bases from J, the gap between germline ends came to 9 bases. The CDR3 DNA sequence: TGTGCCTGGAGTGTACCGGAGCTCTATGGCTACACCTTC. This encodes CAWSVPELYGYTF. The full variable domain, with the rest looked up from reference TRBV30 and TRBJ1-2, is SQTIHQWPATLVQPVGSPLSLECTVEGTSNPNLYWYRQAAGRGLQLLFYSVGIGQISSEVPQNLSASRPQDRQFILSSKKLLLSDSGFYLCAWSVPELYGYTFGSGTRLTVV.

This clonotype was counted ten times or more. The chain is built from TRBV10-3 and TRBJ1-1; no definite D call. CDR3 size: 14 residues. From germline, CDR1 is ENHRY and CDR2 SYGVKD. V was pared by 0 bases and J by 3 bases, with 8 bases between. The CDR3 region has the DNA TGTGCCATCAGTGAGTCCGTACGGTACACTGAAGCTTTCTTT. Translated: CAISESVRYTEAFF.

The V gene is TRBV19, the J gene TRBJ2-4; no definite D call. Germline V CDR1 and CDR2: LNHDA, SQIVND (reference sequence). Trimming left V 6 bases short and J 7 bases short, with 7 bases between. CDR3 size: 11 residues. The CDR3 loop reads CASRAGNIQYF. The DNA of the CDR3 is TGTGCCAGTAGGGCCGGGAACATTCAGTACTTC.

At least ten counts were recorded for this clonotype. CDR3 sequence: CASSRGGQGYEQYF. In nucleotides, the CDR3 is TGTGCCAGCAGTAGAGGGGGACAGGGCTACGAGCAGTACTTC. The chain uses TRBV6-1 and TRBJ2-7, with 9 bases aligning to TRBD1. CDR1 and CDR2 (germline): MNHNS, SASEGT. V trimming: 5 bases; J trimming: 3 bases; junction bases outside the gene matches: 5. The CDR3 is made up of 14 amino acids.

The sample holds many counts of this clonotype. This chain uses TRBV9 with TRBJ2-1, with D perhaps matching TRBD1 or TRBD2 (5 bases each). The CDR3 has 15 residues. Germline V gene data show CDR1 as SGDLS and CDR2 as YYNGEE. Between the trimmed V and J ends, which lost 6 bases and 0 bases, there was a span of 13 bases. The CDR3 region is CASTSRDHSYNEQFF. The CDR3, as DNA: TGTGCCAGCACCTCCCGGGACCACTCCTACAATGAGCAGTTCTTC.

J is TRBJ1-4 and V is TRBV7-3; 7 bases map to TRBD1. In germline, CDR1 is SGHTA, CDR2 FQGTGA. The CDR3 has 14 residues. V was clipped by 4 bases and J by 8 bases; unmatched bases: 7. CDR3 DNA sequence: TGTGCCAGCAGCTCCCGGGACAGATGGGAAAAACTGTTTTTT. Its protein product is CASSSRDRWEKLFF. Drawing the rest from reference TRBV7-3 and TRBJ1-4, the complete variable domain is GAGVSQTPSNKVTEKGKYVELRCDPISGHTALYWYRQSLGQGPEFLIYFQGTGAADDSGLPNDRFFAVRPEGSVSTLKIQRTERGDSAVYLCASSSRDRWEKLFFGSGTQLSVL.

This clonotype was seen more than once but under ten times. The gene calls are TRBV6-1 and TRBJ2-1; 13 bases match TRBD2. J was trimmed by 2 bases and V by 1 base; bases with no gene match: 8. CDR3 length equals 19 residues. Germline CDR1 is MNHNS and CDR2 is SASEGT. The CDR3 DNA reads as TGTGCCAGCAGTGAAGGATGGACTAGCGGGAGCCTGACCTACAATGAGCAGTTCTTC. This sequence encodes CASSEGWTSGSLTYNEQFF.

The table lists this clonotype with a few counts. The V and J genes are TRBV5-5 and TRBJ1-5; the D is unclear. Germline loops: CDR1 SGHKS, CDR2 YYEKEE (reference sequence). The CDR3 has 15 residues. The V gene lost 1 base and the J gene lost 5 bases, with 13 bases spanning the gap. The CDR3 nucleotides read TGTGCCAGCAGCTTGAGTGGACCTGGGGATCAGCCCCAGCATTTT. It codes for CASSLSGPGDQPQHF. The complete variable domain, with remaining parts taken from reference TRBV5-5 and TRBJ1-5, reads DAGVTQSPTHLIKTRGQQVTLRCSPISGHKSVSWYQQVLGQGPQFIFQYYEKEERGRGNFPDRFSARQFPNYSSELNVNALLLGDSALYLCASSLSGPGDQPQHFGDGTRLSIL.

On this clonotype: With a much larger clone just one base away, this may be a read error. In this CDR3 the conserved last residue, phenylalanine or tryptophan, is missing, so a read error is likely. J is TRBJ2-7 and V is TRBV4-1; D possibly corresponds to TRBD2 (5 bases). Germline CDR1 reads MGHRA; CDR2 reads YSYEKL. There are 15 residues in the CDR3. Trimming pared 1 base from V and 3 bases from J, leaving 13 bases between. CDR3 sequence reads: CASSQGAGLGYEQYS. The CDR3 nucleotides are TGCGCCAGCAGCCAAGGTGCGGGCTTAGGCTACGAGCAGTACTCC.

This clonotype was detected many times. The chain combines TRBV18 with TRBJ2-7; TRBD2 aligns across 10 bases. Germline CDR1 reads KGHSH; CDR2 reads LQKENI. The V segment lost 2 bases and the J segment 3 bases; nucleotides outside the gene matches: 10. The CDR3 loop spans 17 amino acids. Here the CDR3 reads CASSPGERTSGVYEQYF. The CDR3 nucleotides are TGTGCCAGCTCACCAGGGGAGAGGACTAGCGGAGTCTACGAGCAGTACTTC.

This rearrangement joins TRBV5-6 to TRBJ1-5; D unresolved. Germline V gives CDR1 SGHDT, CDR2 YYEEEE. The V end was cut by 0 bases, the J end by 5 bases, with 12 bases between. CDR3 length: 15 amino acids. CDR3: CASSLGRFRDQPQHF. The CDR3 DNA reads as TGTGCCAGCAGCTTGGGTAGGTTTAGGGATCAGCCCCAGCATTTT.

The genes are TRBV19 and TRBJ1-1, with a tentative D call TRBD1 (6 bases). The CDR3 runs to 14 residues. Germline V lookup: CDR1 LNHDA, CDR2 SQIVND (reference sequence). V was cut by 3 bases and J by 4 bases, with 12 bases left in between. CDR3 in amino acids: CASSIAGAGTEAFF. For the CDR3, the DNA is TGTGCCAGTAGTATTGCGGGGGCAGGCACTGAAGCTTTCTTT.

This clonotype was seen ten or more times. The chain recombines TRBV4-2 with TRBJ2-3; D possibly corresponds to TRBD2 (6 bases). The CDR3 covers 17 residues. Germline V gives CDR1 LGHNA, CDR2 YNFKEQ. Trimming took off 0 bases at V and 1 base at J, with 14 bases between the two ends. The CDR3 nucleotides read TGTGCCAGCAGCCAAGAGGCCGGGGGTCATCGCACAGATACGCAGTATTTT. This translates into CASSQEAGGHRTDTQYF.

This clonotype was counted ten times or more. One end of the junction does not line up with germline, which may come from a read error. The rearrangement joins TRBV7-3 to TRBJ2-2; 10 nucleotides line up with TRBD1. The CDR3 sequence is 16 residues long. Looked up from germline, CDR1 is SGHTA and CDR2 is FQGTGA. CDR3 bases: TGTGCCAGCAGCTTAGAGGGACAGGGGAACGCCGGGGAGCTGTTTTTT. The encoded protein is CASSLEGQGNAGELFF.

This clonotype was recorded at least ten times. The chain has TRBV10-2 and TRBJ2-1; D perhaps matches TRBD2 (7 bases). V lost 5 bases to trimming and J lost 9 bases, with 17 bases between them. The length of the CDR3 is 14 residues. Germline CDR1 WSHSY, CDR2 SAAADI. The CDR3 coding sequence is TGCGCCAGCAGTCCCCTTAGGGGGGGCGGTGAGCAGTTCTTC. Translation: CASSPLRGGGEQFF.

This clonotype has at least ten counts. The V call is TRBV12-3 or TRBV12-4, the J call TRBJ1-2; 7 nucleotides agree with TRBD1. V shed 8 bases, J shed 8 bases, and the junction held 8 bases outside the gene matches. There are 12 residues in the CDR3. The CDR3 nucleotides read TGTGCCAGCTTAGGGGGCGCGATGGGCTACACCTTC. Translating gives CASLGGAMGYTF.

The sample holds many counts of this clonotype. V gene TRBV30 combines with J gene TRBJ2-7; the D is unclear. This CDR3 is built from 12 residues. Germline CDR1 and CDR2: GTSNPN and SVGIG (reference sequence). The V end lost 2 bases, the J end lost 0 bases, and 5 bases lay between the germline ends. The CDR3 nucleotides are TGTGCCTGGAGTCCGTCCTCCTACGAGCAGTACTTC. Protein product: CAWSPSSYEQYF.

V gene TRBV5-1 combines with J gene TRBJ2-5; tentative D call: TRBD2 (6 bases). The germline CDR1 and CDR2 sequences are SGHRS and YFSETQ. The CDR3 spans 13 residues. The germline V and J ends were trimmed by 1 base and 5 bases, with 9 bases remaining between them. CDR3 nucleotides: TGCGCCAGCAGCTTGACTAGCTCGGAGACCCAGTACTTC. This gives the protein CASSLTSSETQYF.

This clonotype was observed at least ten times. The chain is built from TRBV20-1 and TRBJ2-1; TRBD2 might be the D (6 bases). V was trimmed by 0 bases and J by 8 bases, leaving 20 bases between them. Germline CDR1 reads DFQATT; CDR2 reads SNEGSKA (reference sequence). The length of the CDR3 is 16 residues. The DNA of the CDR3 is TGCAGTGCTAGAGAGTCCGTGGCTCCCTTAGCGGATGAGCAGTTCTTC. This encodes CSARESVAPLADEQFF.